These T cell receptor beta chains were read from a single sample in a study of blood T cell repertoires in COVID-19. Clones were read by immunoSEQ multiplex PCR, and TCRdb kept only the in-frame ones, dropping some. The table includes about 84,000 clones, around 88% detected once. The source material was peripheral blood. The receptors come from an older man with active or convalescent COVID-19. Each CDR3 is given with its conserved first and last residue. A D gene is named only where the DNA matches it firmly. Size is stated for part of the rows, as once, few or many counts, or as a class when the clone is expanded.

d_call	v_call	clone_size	j_call	cdr3_nt	cdr3_aa
-	TRBV20-1	-	TRBJ2-2	TGCAGTGCTAGTCGACAGGTTGGCACCGGGGAGCTGTTTTTT	CSASRQVGTGELFF
-	TRBV29-1	-	TRBJ2-7	TGCAGCGTAGAACATACAGGGTCTTCTTACGAGCAGTACTTC	CSVEHTGSSYEQYF
-	TRBV27	-	TRBJ2-3	TGTGCCAGCAGTTACTCGTTGAGGGCCCTTCGCACAGATACGCAGTATTTT	CASSYSLRALRTDTQYF
-	TRBV20-1	-	TRBJ2-5	TGCAGTGCTCAGGACTCCGAGGCCCAGTACTTC	CSAQDSEAQYF
-	TRBV5-1	-	TRBJ2-5	TGCGCCAGCAGCTTGGGGACAGTGCAAGAGACCCAGTACTTC	CASSLGTVQETQYF
TRBD1	TRBV5-1	-	TRBJ1-1	TGCGCCAGCAGCTTGGCCGTAGGGACAGGGGGTTCGAAACGAGAGGGCACTGAAGCTTTCTTT	CASSLAVGTGGSKREGTEAFF
-	TRBV3-1/TRBV3-2	-	TRBJ1-2	TGTGCCAGCAGCCAAGTTTGGACAGCGTTCTGGCGGTTAGATGGCTACACCTTC	CASSQVWTAFWRLDGYTF
-	TRBV6-5	-	TRBJ2-7	TGTGCCAGCAGTTCCCTTATATACGAGCAGTACTTC	CASSSLIYEQYF
-	TRBV19	-	TRBJ1-5	TGTGCCAGTCAGGGCCGGCATCGAAATCAGCCCCAGCATTTT	CASQGRHRNQPQHF
-	TRBV19	-	TRBJ1-5	TGTGCCAGTAGTATGTACGGAGGCTCGGGGGGTAGCAATCAGCCCCAGCATTTT	CASSMYGGSGGSNQPQHF
TRBD2	TRBV19	few	TRBJ2-7	TGTGCCAGTAGTCCGGGACTAGTCCCCTACGAGCAGTACTTC	CASSPGLVPYEQYF
TRBD2	TRBV2	-	TRBJ2-5	TGTGCCAGCAGTGAACTGCGCGGGGGGGATTTGGAGACCCAGTACTTC	CASSELRGGDLETQYF
-	TRBV5-1	-	TRBJ1-5	TGCGCCAGCAGCTTGTTGGCGGGTCAGCCCCAGCATTTT	CASSLLAGQPQHF
-	TRBV7-2	-	TRBJ2-7	TGTGCCAGCAGCTTAGGCGGCGGAGCCTACGAGCAGTACTTC	CASSLGGGAYEQYF
-	TRBV6-1	-	TRBJ1-2	TGTGCCAGCAGTGAACAGGGGACCTATGGCTACACCTTC	CASSEQGTYGYTF
-	TRBV24-1	-	TRBJ1-5	TGTGCCACCAGTGATTTTTTTCCCAAAACTTTCCAGGGCAATCAGCCCCAGCATTTT	CATSDFFPKTFQGNQPQHF
TRBD2	TRBV18	-	TRBJ2-2	TGTGCCAGCTCACCTCCGGGGGTAGCGGGAGCAGTGACCGGGGAGCTGTTTTTT	CASSPPGVAGAVTGELFF
-	TRBV9	-	TRBJ1-2	TGTGCCAGCAGCGGCGAGGGCGGGGTTTATGGCTACACCTTC	CASSGEGGVYGYTF
-	TRBV18	-	TRBJ1-5	TGTGCCAGCTCACCAGGGCCGTACAATCAGCCCCAGCATTTT	CASSPGPYNQPQHF
TRBD2	TRBV5-4	once	TRBJ2-3	TGTGCCAGCAGCTTGGGGGTGGGACTAGCGGTACACACAGATACGCAGTATTTT	CASSLGVGLAVHTDTQYF
-	TRBV2	-	TRBJ2-1	TGTGCCAGCAGTGAAGAGGGGACACGAGGAGGATTCTTC	CASSEEGTRGGFF
TRBD1	TRBV20-1	-	TRBJ1-2	TGCAGTGCCTGGACAGGGGAAGGCTACACCTTC	CSAWTGEGYTF
TRBD2	TRBV5-5	-	TRBJ2-3	TGTGCCAGCAGCTCGACCGGGACTAGCAACACAGATACGCAGTATTTT	CASSSTGTSNTDTQYF
-	TRBV7-9	-	TRBJ1-5	TGTGCCAGCAGCTTATCGGGGGACAATCAGCCCCAGCATTTT	CASSLSGDNQPQHF
-	TRBV6-5	-	TRBJ1-5	TGTGCCAGCAGGCGGAGTTTGGAGAATCAGCCCCAGCATTTT	CASRRSLENQPQHF
TRBD1	TRBV6-5	-	TRBJ1-1	TGTGCCAGCAGTAACAGGGGGGGCGCTGAAGCTTTCTTT	CASSNRGGAEAFF
TRBD1	TRBV25-1	-	TRBJ2-2	TGTGCCAGCAGTGGCGGGACAGGGCACACCGGGGAGCTGTTTTTT	CASSGGTGHTGELFF
TRBD2	TRBV7-3	-	TRBJ2-2	TGTGCCAGCAGCTTCTCCGGGACTATGGGGGGAGGCGGGGAGCTGTTTTTT	CASSFSGTMGGGGELFF
-	TRBV30	-	TRBJ2-1	TGTGCCTGGACCCACTTTCTCGGGCAGTTCTTC	CAWTHFLGQFF
-	TRBV6-1	-	TRBJ2-2	TGTGCCAGCAGTGACAGGGGAAATACCGGGGAGCTGTTTTTT	CASSDRGNTGELFF
-	TRBV14	-	TRBJ2-3	TGTGCCAGCAGCCAAGCTAGCCGCACAGATACGCAGTATTTT	CASSQASRTDTQYF
TRBD2	TRBV5-4	-	TRBJ2-7	TGTGCCAGCAGCTTGGTGGGAGCGGGAGCCTACGAGCAGTACTTC	CASSLVGAGAYEQYF
-	TRBV5-6	-	TRBJ1-3	TGTGCCAGCAGCTTGGGAGGGATTGGAAACACCATATATTTT	CASSLGGIGNTIYF
-	TRBV3-1/TRBV3-2	-	TRBJ1-1	TGTGCCAGCAGCCACCAGACAGGAAACACTGAAGCTTTCTTT	CASSHQTGNTEAFF
-	TRBV3-1/TRBV3-2	-	TRBJ2-1	TGTGCCAGCTCTCCACGCGGAGCGGAATCCTACAATGAGCAGTTCTTC	CASSPRGAESYNEQFF
TRBD1	TRBV10-1	-	TRBJ1-6	TGCGCCAGCAGCGCCGGGACAGGGGGGAATTCACCCCTCCACTTT	CASSAGTGGNSPLHF
-	TRBV4-3	-	TRBJ1-3	TGCGCCAGCAGCCAAGGTGCAACTGCTGGAAACACCATATATTTT	CASSQGATAGNTIYF
TRBD2	TRBV9	-	TRBJ2-2	TGTGCCAGCAGCCCGACTAGCGGGGGGGCCCTAGGCACCGGGGAGCTGTTTTTT	CASSPTSGGALGTGELFF
TRBD1	TRBV18	-	TRBJ2-7	TGTGCCAGCTCACCGCTTACAGGGGGAAACGAGCAGTACTTC	CASSPLTGGNEQYF
TRBD2	TRBV28	-	TRBJ2-7	TGTGCCAGCAGTTTATACCGAAGCGGGAGTGGGCCCGGCGAGCAGTACTTC	CASSLYRSGSGPGEQYF
TRBD1	TRBV7-2	-	TRBJ1-5	TGTGCCAGCAGCGAAGGGACAGGGAATCAGCCCCAGCATTTT	CASSEGTGNQPQHF
TRBD2	TRBV18	-	TRBJ2-1	TGTGCCAGCTCACCCACTCCTAGCGGGGGGGATGAGCAGTTCTTC	CASSPTPSGGDEQFF